The clone carrying this TCR beta chain was seen repeatedly, ten times or more. Seattle patients were enrolled while actively infected and followed longitudinally. The CDR3 has 14 amino acids. V was cut by 4 bases and J by 10 bases, with 16 bases left in between. The V gene's germline CDR1 is MGHRA and CDR2 YSYEKL. The sample belongs to a study of blood T cell repertoires in COVID-19. Study-level information: Researchers got acute and convalescent COVID-19 samples from the United States, Italy and Spain. Sources were T cells, B-cell-depleted T cells, or PBMCs; the material itself was cDNA or gDNA.

Methods used by the authors: Amplification of reference gene primers was used by the study to estimate nucleated cell counts. Generated by immunoSEQ multiplex PCR, the TCRdb table keeps only in-frame clones and is missing some. V and J calls and clone size are those listed in that table; D and trimming were worked out from the DNA. The data hold under 400,000 clones, with about 87% observed a single time. This TCR derives from a woman in her twenties or thirties with COVID-19, enrolled during active disease. Sequenced sample: peripheral blood. V gene TRBV4-1 combines with J gene TRBJ1-4, with TRBD1 as a possible D gene (6 bases). CDR3: CASSPDSLRGKLFF. CDR3 bases: TGCGCCAGCAGCCCGGACAGTTTGAGGGGAAAACTGTTTTTT.